This T cell receptor beta chain was identified during a study of T cell responses to AZD1222 COVID-19 vaccine. Comment on this clone: Its target is not known.

Study results and limitations: Distributed over spike, vaccine-associated CD4 TCRs predominated at 160-218 and 743-854.

Profiled with immunoSEQ multiplex PCR; TCRdb holds only in-frame clones, not every one. The sample yields around 130,000 clones, around 84% seen once. The germline V and J ends were trimmed by 2 bases and 1 base, with 5 bases remaining between them. Germline CDR1 and CDR2: MNHNS and SASEGT. CDR3 length: 13 amino acids. This chain links TRBV6-1 with TRBJ1-1; no definite D call. The clonotype originates from an adult in good health. Sequences were derived from peripheral blood, sampled on day 0 of AZD1222 vaccination. The CDR3 DNA follows: TGTGCCAGCAGTGAAACGGAGAACACTGAAGCTTTCTTT. Residues: CASSETENTEAFF.